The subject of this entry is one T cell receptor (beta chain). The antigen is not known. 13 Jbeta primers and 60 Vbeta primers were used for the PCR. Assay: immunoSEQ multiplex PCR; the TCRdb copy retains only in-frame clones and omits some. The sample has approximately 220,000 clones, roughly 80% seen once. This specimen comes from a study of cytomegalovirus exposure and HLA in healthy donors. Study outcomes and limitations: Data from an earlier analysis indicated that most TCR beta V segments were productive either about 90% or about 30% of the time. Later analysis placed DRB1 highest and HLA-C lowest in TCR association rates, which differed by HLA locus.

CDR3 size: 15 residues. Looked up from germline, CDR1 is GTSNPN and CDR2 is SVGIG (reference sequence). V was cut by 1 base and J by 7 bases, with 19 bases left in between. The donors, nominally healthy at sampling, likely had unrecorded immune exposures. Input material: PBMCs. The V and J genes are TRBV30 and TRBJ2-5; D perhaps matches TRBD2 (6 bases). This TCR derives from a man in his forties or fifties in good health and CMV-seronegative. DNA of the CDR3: TGTGCCTGGAGTGCCCCCGGGAGTTGGGATGGGACCCAGTACTTC. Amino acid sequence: CAWSAPGSWDGTQYF.